These 20 T cell receptor beta chains were all obtained from the same sample, sequenced in a study of T-cell memory formation after mild COVID-19. TCRdb independently ran MiXCR on the 5' RACE reads; one entry per CDR3 protein. The data hold roughly 450,000 distinct CDR3 sequences, with 18% observed a single time. The sequenced material came from PBMCs or a T cell subset sorted from them (not recorded which). The receptors shown here come from an adult woman who had mild COVID-19 (a few samples of this study predate the infection). Cell type and time point are not known.

This clonotype was seen a handful of times. The rearrangement links TRBV3-1 to TRBJ1-2; perhaps TRBD1 as D (6 bases). This CDR3 region has 13 residues. Trimming cost V 3 bases and J 8 bases, with 13 bases left between them. Germline CDR1 and CDR2: LGHDT and YNNKEL (reference sequence). In DNA form, the CDR3 reads TGTGCCAGCAGCCAGAGAGACAGGAACGGCTACACCTTC. This codes for CASSQRDRNGYTF.

This chain links TRBV6-5 with TRBJ1-6, with TRBD1 as a possible D gene (6 bases). The CDR3 is 14 residues long. Per germline, CDR1 MNHEY and CDR2 SVGAGI. Trimming removed 3 bases from V and 4 bases from J, with 7 bases in between. The CDR3 region is CASSYTGYNSPLHF. Here the CDR3 DNA reads TGTGCCAGCAGTTATACAGGGTATAATTCACCCCTCCACTTT.

This clonotype turned up a few times. The junction departs from the called germline gene at one end, perhaps through a read error. CDR3 in amino acids: CASSPQSF. The CDR3 DNA reads as TGTGCCAGCAGTCCCCAATCTTTC. The gene calls are TRBV12-3 or TRBV12-4 and TRBJ2-6, with D unclear. The CDR3 totals 8 residues.

The V and J genes are TRBV24-1 and TRBJ1-1; 7 positions agree with TRBD1. CDR3 length: 12 amino acids. The V segment lost 10 bases and the J segment 7 bases; nucleotides outside the gene matches: 8. Germline V CDR1 and CDR2: KGHDR, SFDVKD. CDR3 nucleotides: TGTGCCACGGGGACAGCAGACGATGAAGCTTTCTTT. Translated, it gives CATGTADDEAFF.

V and J are TRBV10-3 and TRBJ1-3, with D maybe TRBD1 (6 bases). The CDR3 is made up of 13 amino acids. Trimming shortened V by 10 bases and J by 7 bases, and 17 bases separated the two germline ends. The germline CDR1 and CDR2 sequences are ENHRY and SYGVKD. The chain's CDR3 is CATRDTLGNTIYF. The CDR3 DNA is TGTGCCACGCGGGACACCTTGGGGAACACCATATATTTT.

The J gene is TRBJ2-7, the V gene TRBV28, with D hard to call. The CDR3 totals 17 residues. The germline V gene encodes CDR1 MDHEN and CDR2 SYDVKM. V lost 1 base, J lost 0 bases, and 16 bases lay in between. The CDR3 sequence: CASSLFQTASSSYEQYF. CDR3 DNA sequence: TGTGCCAGCAGTTTATTTCAAACCGCCTCCTCCTCCTACGAGCAGTACTTC.

The V gene is TRBV4-1, the J gene TRBJ1-1; D ambiguous. Germline-derived CDR1 and CDR2 are MGHRA and YSYEKL. The CDR3 is made up of 13 amino acids. V was cut by 3 bases and J by 4 bases, with 9 bases left in between. CDR3 residues: CASSHRLGTEAFF. Here the CDR3 DNA reads TGCGCCAGCAGCCATAGGTTAGGCACTGAAGCTTTCTTT.

This chain links TRBV18 with TRBJ2-7, with 7 bases identical to TRBD1. The CDR3 extends over 16 amino acids. The junction had 11 bases not matched to a gene; V was cut back by 3 bases and J by 3 bases. CDR1 and CDR2 (germline): KGHSH, LQKENI. CDR3: CASSPRRDRNLYEQYF. The CDR3 nucleotides are TGTGCCAGCTCACCGCGTCGGGACAGAAACCTCTACGAGCAGTACTTC.

V is TRBV12-3 or TRBV12-4 and J is TRBJ2-1; D may correspond to TRBD1 or TRBD2 (5 bases each). The CDR3 runs 15 residues. V was clipped by 4 bases and J by 2 bases, with 12 bases between them. The CDR3 DNA is TGTGCCAGCAGTTCCCAAAGGGGAGCCTACAATGAGCAGTTCTTC. This codes for CASSSQRGAYNEQFF.

In this sample, this clonotype turned up a few times. The chain links TRBV7-8 to TRBJ2-3; TRBD2 matches 8 bases. Trimming removed 3 bases from V and 2 bases from J; junction bases left unmatched: 10. Germline V gene data show CDR1 as SGHVS and CDR2 as FQNEAQ. This CDR3 is built from 17 residues. CDR3 loop: CASSFHQRGTLTDTQYF. Written as DNA, the CDR3 is TGTGCCAGCAGCTTTCACCAGCGGGGGACCCTCACAGATACGCAGTATTTT.

The CDR3 loop is CASSQMAGGPGGELFF. The CDR3, as DNA: TGTGCCAGCAGCCAGATGGCGGGAGGGCCCGGCGGGGAGCTGTTTTTT. The J gene is TRBJ2-2, the V gene TRBV7-2; TRBD2 agrees at 9 bases. CDR1 and CDR2 (germline): SGHTA, FQGNSA. With V trimmed by 5 bases and J by 7 bases, 11 bases remained unmatched. The CDR3 is 16 residues long.

There are a few counts of this clonotype. The chain links TRBV4-3 to TRBJ2-7, with TRBD2 matching over 9 bases. Trimming at V came to 1 base and at J to 3 bases, leaving 4 bases not matched to a gene. Per germline, CDR1 LGHNA and CDR2 YSLEER. This CDR3 has 15 residues. This chain's CDR3 is CASSQGASGIYEQYF. The CDR3, as DNA: TGCGCCAGCAGCCAAGGTGCTAGCGGGATCTACGAGCAGTACTTC.

This clonotype was counted at least ten times. The chain employs TRBV20-1 and TRBJ2-3; D call uncertain. The germline gives CDR1 DFQATT, CDR2 SNEGSKA (reference sequence). The CDR3 is 13 residues long. V dropped 3 bases and J dropped 0 bases, with 7 bases sitting between them. This CDR3 is CSARRASTDTQYF. CDR3 nucleotide sequence: TGCAGTGCTAGGCGAGCGAGCACAGATACGCAGTATTTT.

The CDR3 loop is CASRRQGVDEQYF. In DNA, the CDR3 is TGTGCCAGCAGGCGACAGGGGGTCGACGAGCAGTACTTC. The chain links TRBV14 to TRBJ2-7; 9 nucleotides agree with TRBD1. V lost 6 bases, J lost 5 bases, and 5 bases stayed unmatched. Germline V gives CDR1 SGHDN, CDR2 FVKESK. CDR3 size: 13 residues.

The chain combines TRBV12-3 or TRBV12-4 with TRBJ1-2, with a tentative D call TRBD1 (5 bases). Trimming stripped 9 bases from V and 2 bases from J, with 16 bases between. The CDR3 loop spans 14 amino acids. In nucleotides, the CDR3 is TGTGCCAGTCAGCGGGCCTCAGGGAACTATGGCTACACCTTC. Protein sequence: CASQRASGNYGYTF.

This clonotype was observed a single time. This chain joins TRBV29-1 and TRBJ1-2; D is perhaps TRBD1 (6 bases). CDR3 length equals 15 residues. Germline V gene lookup returns CDR1 SQVTM and CDR2 ANQGSEA. The V gene lost 4 bases and the J gene lost 7 bases, with 22 bases spanning the gap. The CDR3 nucleotides read TGCAGCGTTGTAATGCAACCCCCGCAGGGGACTGGCTACACCTTC. This codes for CSVVMQPPQGTGYTF.

The CDR3 DNA is TGTGCCAGCAGTTTAGCGGACACAGCGAGCTCCTACGAGCAGTACTTC. Residues: CASSLADTASSYEQYF. The rearrangement uses TRBV12-3 or TRBV12-4 and TRBJ2-7, with a possible D match to TRBD1 (5 bases). The CDR3 is 16 residues long. Trimming stripped 0 bases from V and 0 bases from J, with 12 bases between.

The rearrangement joins TRBV29-1 to TRBJ2-3; unclear D gene. V lost 7 bases and J lost 2, with 10 bases in between. The CDR3 loop spans 12 amino acids. Germline CDR1 reads SQVTM; CDR2 reads ANQGSEA. The CDR3, as DNA: TGCAGCGAAAACCTGCTCACAGATACGCAGTATTTT. Its translation: CSENLLTDTQYF.

V usage is TRBV6-5 and J usage is TRBJ1-1, with TRBD1 matching 7 bases. V lost 6 bases, J lost 9 bases, and 10 bases stayed unmatched. The V gene's germline CDR1 is MNHEY and CDR2 SVGAGI. This CDR3 contains 13 residues. CDR3 in amino acids: CASRARQGVKAFF. CDR3 in DNA: TGTGCCAGCAGGGCAAGACAGGGAGTGAAAGCTTTCTTT.

V and J are TRBV7-3 and TRBJ2-1, with 7 positions matching TRBD2. V was pared by 5 bases and J by 4 bases, with 5 bases of the junction left unmatched. CDR1 is SGHTA and CDR2 is FQGTGA in the germline V gene. The CDR3 sequence is 14 residues long. The CDR3 DNA is TGTGCCAGCAGCCTCCCGGGGGGATACAATGAGCAGTTCTTC. Protein: CASSLPGGYNEQFF.